This is a list of T cell receptor beta chains from one sample in a study of blood T cells in healthy people across ages. TCRdb passed the 5' RACE reads through MiXCR, listing each CDR3 protein once. The sample records roughly 800,000 distinct CDR3 sequences, about 34% being singletons. Sequenced input: blood. These receptors were collected from a man between 18 and 29 years old in good health. Both conserved end residues are trimmed from each CDR3. Each record gives: J gene, V gene, CDR3 protein.

J: TRBJ1-1; V: TRBV27; CDR3: ASSNRNTEAF
J: TRBJ2-3; V: TRBV5-1; CDR3: ASSLGKGQGSRVDTQY
J: TRBJ2-7; V: TRBV5-1; CDR3: ASNGDEQY
J: TRBJ1-2; V: TRBV24-1; CDR3: ATSDQNTDGYT
J: TRBJ1-1; V: TRBV6-6; CDR3: ASTGSLVGTEAF
J: TRBJ2-1; V: TRBV5-1; CDR3: ASSVLGGLAGGSSYNEQF
J: TRBJ2-3; V: TRBV7-2; CDR3: ASRPSGCTQY
J: TRBJ1-1; V: TRBV6-5; CDR3: ASSYSDGREAF
J: TRBJ2-7; V: TRBV2; CDR3: ASTPGTGGNLFSYEQY
J: TRBJ2-4; V: TRBV5-1; CDR3: ASSSIPGQGLAIQY
J: TRBJ2-4; V: TRBV20-1; CDR3: SAEGAKNIQY
J: TRBJ2-5; V: TRBV5-6; CDR3: ASSLERTGGPYKQY
J: TRBJ2-6; V: TRBV6-2/TRBV6-3; CDR3: ASIDTGPSSGANVLT
J: TRBJ1-1; V: TRBV18; CDR3: ASSPPMGPAGTEAF
J: TRBJ1-1; V: TRBV20-1; CDR3: SARTGGGNTEAF
J: TRBJ2-1; V: TRBV29-1; CDR3: SVYAHNEQF
J: TRBJ2-1; V: TRBV20-1; CDR3: SADGPGPYDNGQF
J: TRBJ1-1; V: TRBV20-1; CDR3: SAPTVYIGEAF
J: TRBJ2-5; V: TRBV6-5; CDR3: ASSSSGGRGETQY
J: TRBJ2-5; V: TRBV28; CDR3: ASSTGQGKVQETQY
J: TRBJ1-1; V: TRBV5-1; CDR3: ASSDPDRVTEAF
J: TRBJ2-1; V: TRBV7-2; CDR3: ASSPQGSTMDEQF
J: TRBJ1-6; V: TRBV20-1; CDR3: SASTGTLYNSPLH
J: TRBJ2-1; V: TRBV7-3; CDR3: ASSLAGGFSSYNEQF
J: TRBJ2-7; V: TRBV7-2; CDR3: ASSSRDRLYNEQY
J: TRBJ2-7; V: TRBV20-1; CDR3: SARVLAGGRYNEQY
J: TRBJ1-5; V: TRBV4-1; CDR3: ASSQVRDNQPQH
J: TRBJ1-4; V: TRBV25-1; CDR3: ASSEGVRGGEKLF
J: TRBJ1-3; V: TRBV20-1; CDR3: SARAGQGAAGNTIY
J: TRBJ2-3; V: TRBV12-3/TRBV12-4; CDR3: ASSRQGSADTEY
J: TRBJ1-5; V: TRBV21-1; CDR3: ASMEAADLGRQGWLGGNQPQH
J: TRBJ1-2; V: TRBV29-1; CDR3: SVEVRGKDTYGYT
J: TRBJ1-5; V: TRBV10-3; CDR3: AINGRGLDQPQH
J: TRBJ1-1; V: TRBV25-1; CDR3: ASSANRAEAF
J: TRBJ2-5; V: TRBV7-3; CDR3: ASSSTTNTQY
J: TRBJ2-3; V: TRBV20-1; CDR3: SARVTTGGVTDTQY
J: TRBJ2-2; V: TRBV27; CDR3: AYPAQGVIGELF
J: .; V: TRBV28; CDR3: ASSFSRGLNIQY
J: TRBJ1-2; V: TRBV12-3/TRBV12-4; CDR3: ASSPLVGKNGYT
J: TRBJ2-7; V: TRBV6-2/TRBV6-3; CDR3: ASSYPRVTGNTYEQY
J: .; V: TRBV20-1; CDR3: SVGKGLSLETQF
J: TRBJ1-1; V: TRBV7-9; CDR3: ASRDSGGFTEAF
J: TRBJ2-5; V: TRBV7-6; CDR3: ASSAWGTSGTQETQY
J: TRBJ1-4; V: TRBV7-3; CDR3: ASSLTGGAEEKLF